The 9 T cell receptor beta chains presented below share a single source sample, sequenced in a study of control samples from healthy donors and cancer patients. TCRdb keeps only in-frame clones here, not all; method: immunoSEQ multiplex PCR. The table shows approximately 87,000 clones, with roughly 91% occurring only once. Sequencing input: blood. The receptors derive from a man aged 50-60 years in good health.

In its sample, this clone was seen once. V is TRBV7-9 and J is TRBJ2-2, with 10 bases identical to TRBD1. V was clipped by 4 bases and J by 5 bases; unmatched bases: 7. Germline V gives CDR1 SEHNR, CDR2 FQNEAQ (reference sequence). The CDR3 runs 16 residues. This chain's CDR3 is CASSWGTGVYTGELFF. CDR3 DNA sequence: TGTGCCAGCAGCTGGGGGACAGGGGTATATACCGGGGAGCTGTTTTTT. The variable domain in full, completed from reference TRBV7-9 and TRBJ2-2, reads DTGVSQNPRHKITKRGQNVTFRCDPISEHNRLYWYRQTLGQGPEFLTYFQNEAQLEKSRLLSDRFSAERPKGSFSTLEIQRTEQGDSAMYLCASSWGTGVYTGELFFGEGSRLTVL.

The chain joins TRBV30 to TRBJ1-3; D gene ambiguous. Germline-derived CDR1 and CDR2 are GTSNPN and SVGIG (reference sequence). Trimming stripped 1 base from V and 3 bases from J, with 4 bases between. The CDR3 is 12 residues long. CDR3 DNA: TGTGCCTGGAGTGACGGTGGAAACACCATATATTTT. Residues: CAWSDGGNTIYF.

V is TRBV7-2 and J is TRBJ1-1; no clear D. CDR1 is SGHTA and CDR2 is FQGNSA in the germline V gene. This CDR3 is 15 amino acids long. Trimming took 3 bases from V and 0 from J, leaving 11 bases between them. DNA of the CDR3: TGTGCCAGCAGCTTCTCCGGCGGGATGAACACTGAAGCTTTCTTT. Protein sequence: CASSFSGGMNTEAFF. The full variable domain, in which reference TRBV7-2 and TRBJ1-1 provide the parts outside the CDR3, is GAGVSQSPSNKVTEKGKDVELRCDPISGHTALYWYRQSLGQGLEFLIYFQGNSAPDKSGLPSDRFSAERTGGSVSTLTIQRTQQEDSAVYLCASSFSGGMNTEAFFGQGTRLTVV.

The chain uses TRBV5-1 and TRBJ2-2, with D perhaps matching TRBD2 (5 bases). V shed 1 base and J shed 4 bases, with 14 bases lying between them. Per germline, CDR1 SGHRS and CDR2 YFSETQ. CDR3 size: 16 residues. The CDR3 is CASSLLERGSTGELFF. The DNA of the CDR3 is TGCGCCAGCAGCTTGTTGGAACGGGGTTCCACCGGGGAGCTGTTTTTT.

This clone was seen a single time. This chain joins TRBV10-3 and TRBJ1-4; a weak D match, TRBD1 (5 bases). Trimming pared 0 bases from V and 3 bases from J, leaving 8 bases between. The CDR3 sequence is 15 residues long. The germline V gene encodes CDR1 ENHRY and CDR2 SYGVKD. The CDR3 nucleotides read TGTGCCATCAGTGAGTCAGAGGGGCCTAATGAAAAACTGTTTTTT. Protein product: CAISESEGPNEKLFF.

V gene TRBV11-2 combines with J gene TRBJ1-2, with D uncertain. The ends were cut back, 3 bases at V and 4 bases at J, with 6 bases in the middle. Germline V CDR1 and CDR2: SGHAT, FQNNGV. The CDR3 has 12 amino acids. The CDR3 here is CASSFGSYGYTF. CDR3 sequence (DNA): TGTGCCAGCAGCTTTGGGAGCTATGGCTACACCTTC.

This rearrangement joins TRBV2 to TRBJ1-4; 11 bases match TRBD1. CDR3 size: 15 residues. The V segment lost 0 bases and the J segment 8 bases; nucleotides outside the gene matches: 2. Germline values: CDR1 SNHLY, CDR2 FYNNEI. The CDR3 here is CASSEAGQGGEKLFF. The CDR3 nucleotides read TGTGCCAGCAGTGAAGCGGGACAGGGGGGGGAAAAACTGTTTTTT.

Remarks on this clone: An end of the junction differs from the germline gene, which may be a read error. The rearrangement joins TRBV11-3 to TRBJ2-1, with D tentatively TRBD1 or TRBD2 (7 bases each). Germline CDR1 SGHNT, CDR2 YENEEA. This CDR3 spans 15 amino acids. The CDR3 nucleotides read TGTGCCAGCAGCCGGGGGGACAGTCCCTATAATGAGCAGTTCTTC. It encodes CASSRGDSPYNEQFF.

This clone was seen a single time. CDR3 protein: CASSIVTGNNNQPQHF. DNA for the CDR3: TGTGCCAGTAGTATCGTGACAGGGAATAACAATCAGCCCCAGCATTTT. This rearrangement joins TRBV19 to TRBJ1-5; 7 bases match TRBD1. The CDR3 extends over 16 amino acids. After removal of 3 bases from V and 3 bases from J, the junction contained 8 bases not matched to a gene. Germline CDR1 and CDR2: LNHDA and SQIVND (reference sequence).